Included here is one T cell receptor (beta chain) sequence, with context. Its antigen is still unknown. This record belongs to a study of breast tumors, draining lymph nodes, adjacent tissues. General observations from the study: Luminal-like breast cancer showed significantly greater tumor-nontumor repertoire similarity than basal-like breast cancer did. Tumors had less TCR diversity than lymph nodes, more than nontumor tissue. Findings are consistent with lymph node origin and intratumoral expansion of most tumor T cells.

TCRdb processed the multiplex PCR reads anew with MiXCR; each CDR3 protein has one entry. In the table there are about 230,000 distinct CDR3 sequences, about 32% of which are singletons. Axillary draining lymph nodes of breast cancer patients supplied the node samples. The source of this sequence is a female donor with breast cancer. Some clones in this sample may be carry-over from other donors' samples. Sequenced material: axillary lymph node tissue.

DNA for the CDR3: TGTGCCAGCAGTGGCCCCCCGGCTAGCGGGAGTACCTACAATGAGCAGTTCTTC. Translated: CASSGPPASGSTYNEQFF. The rearrangement uses TRBV25-1 and TRBJ2-1; 10 nucleotides agree with TRBD2. Germline V gene lookup returns CDR1 MGHDK and CDR2 SYGVNS. The V gene end was trimmed by 4 bases and the J gene end by 2 bases; junction bases not matched to a gene: 11. This CDR3 is 18 amino acids long.